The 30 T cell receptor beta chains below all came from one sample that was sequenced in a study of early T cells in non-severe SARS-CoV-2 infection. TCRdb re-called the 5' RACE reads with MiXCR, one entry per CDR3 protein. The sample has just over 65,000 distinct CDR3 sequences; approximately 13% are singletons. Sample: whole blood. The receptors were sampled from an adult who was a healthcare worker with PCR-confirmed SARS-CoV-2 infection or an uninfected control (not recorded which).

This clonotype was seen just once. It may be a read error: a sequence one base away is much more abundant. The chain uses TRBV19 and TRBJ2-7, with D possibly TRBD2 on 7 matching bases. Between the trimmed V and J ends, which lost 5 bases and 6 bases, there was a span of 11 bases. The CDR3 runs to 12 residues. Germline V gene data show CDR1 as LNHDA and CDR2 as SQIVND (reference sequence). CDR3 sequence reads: CASSEGGFEQYF. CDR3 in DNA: TGTGCCAGTAGTGAGGGGGGGTTCGAGCAGTACTTC.

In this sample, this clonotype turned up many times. Here the CDR3 reads CASSQVGTSNQPQHF. Written as DNA, the CDR3 is TGTGCCAGCAGCCAAGTCGGGACAAGCAATCAGCCCCAGCATTTT. J is TRBJ1-5 and V is TRBV4-2; D possibly corresponds to TRBD1 (6 bases). The CDR3 length is 15 residues. V lost 1 base to trimming and J lost 1 base, with 8 bases between them. Germline CDR1 and CDR2: LGHNA and YNFKEQ.

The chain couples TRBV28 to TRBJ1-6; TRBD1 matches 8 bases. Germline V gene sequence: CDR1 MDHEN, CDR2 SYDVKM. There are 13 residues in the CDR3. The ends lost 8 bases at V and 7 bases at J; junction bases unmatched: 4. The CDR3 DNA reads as TGTGCCAGCCACGGACAGGGAAATTCACCCCTCCACTTT. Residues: CASHGQGNSPLHF.

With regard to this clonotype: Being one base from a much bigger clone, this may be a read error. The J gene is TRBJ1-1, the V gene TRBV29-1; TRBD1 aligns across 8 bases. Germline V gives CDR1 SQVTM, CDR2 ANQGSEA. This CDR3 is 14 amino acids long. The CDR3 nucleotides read TGCAGCATTGATATTCAGGGGGCGCACGGTGAAGCTTTCTTT. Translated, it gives CSIDIQGAHGEAFF.

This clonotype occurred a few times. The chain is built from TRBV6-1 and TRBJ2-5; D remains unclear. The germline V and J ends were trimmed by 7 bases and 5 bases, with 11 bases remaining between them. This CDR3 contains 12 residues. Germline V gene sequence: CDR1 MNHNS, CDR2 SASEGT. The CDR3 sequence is CASMWDRETQYF. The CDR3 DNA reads TGTGCCAGCATGTGGGATCGGGAGACCCAGTACTTC.

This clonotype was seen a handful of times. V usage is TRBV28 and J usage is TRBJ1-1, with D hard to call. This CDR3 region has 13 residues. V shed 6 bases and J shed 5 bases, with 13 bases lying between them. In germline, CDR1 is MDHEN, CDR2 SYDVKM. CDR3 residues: CASRATGETEAFF. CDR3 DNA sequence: TGTGCCAGCAGAGCGACTGGTGAAACTGAAGCTTTCTTT. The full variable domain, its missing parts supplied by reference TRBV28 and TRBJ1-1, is DVKVTQSSRYLVKRTGEKVFLECVQDMDHENMFWYRQDPGLGLRLIYFSYDVKMKEKGDIPEGYSVSREKKERFSLILESASTNQTSMYLCASRATGETEAFFGQGTRLTVV.

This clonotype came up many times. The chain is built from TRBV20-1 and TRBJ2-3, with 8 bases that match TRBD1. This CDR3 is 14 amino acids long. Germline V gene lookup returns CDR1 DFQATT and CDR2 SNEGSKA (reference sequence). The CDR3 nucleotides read TGCAGCATGGACAGGGACGCTAGCACAGATACGCAGTATTTT. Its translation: CSMDRDASTDTQYF.

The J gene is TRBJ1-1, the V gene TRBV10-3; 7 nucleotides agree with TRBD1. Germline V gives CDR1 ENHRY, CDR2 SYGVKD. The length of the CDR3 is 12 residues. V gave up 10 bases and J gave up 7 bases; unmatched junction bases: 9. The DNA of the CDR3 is TGTGCCACCGCAGGAGGGACAGATGAAGCTTTCTTT. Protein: CATAGGTDEAFF.

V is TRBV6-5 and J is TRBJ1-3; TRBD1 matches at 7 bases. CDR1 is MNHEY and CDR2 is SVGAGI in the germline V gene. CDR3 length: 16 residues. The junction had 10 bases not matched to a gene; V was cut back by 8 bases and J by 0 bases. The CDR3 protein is CASSRQGASSGNTIYF. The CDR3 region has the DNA TGTGCCAGCTCCCGACAGGGAGCGTCCTCTGGAAACACCATATATTTT.

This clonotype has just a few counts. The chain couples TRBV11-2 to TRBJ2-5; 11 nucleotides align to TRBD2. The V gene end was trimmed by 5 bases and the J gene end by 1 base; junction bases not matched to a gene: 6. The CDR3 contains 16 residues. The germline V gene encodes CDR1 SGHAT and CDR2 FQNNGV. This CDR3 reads CASSPGLAGRQETQYF. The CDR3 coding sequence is TGTGCCAGCAGCCCCGGACTAGCGGGCCGCCAAGAGACCCAGTACTTC.

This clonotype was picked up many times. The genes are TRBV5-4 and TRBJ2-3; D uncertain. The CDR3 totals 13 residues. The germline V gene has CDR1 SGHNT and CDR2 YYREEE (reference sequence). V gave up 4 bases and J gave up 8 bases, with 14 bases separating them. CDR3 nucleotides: TGTGCCAGCAGCGAAAGGGCCCTCCCTACGCAGTATTTT. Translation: CASSERALPTQYF.

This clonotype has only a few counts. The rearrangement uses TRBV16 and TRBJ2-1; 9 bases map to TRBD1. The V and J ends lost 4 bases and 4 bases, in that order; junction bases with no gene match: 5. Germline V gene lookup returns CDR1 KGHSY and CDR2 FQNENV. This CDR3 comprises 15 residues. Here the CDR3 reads CASSRSGTGYNEQFF. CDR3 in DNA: TGTGCCAGCAGCCGATCCGGGACAGGGTACAATGAGCAGTTCTTC. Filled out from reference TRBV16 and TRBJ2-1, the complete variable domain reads GEEVAQTPKHLVRGEGQKAKLYCAPIKGHSYVFWYQQVLKNEFKFLISFQNENVFDETGMPKERFSAKCLPNSPCSLEIQATKLEDSAVYFCASSRSGTGYNEQFFGPGTRLTVL.

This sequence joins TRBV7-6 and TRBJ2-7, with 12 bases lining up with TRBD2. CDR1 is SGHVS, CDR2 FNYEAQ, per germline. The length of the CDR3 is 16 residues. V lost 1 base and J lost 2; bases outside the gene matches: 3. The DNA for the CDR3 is TGTGCCAGCAGCTTAGGGACTAGCGGGACAACCTACGAGCAGTACTTC. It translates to CASSLGTSGTTYEQYF.

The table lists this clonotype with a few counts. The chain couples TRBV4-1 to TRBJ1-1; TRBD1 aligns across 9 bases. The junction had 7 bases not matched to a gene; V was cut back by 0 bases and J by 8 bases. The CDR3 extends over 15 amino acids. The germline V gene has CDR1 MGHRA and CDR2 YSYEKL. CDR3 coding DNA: TGCGCCAGCAGCCAAGAAGAAGGACAGGGGAGAGAAGCTTTCTTT. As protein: CASSQEEGQGREAFF.

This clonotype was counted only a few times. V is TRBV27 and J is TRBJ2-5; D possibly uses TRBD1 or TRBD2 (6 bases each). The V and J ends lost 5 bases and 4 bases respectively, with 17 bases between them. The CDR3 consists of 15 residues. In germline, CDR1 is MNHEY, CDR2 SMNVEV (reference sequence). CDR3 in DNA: TGTGCCAGCAGTCCCCTTTGGGGGGCAGCAGAGACCCAGTACTTC. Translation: CASSPLWGAAETQYF.

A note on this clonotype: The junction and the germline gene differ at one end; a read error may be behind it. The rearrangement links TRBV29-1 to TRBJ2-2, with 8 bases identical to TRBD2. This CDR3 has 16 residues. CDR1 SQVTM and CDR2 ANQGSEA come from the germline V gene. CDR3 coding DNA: TGCAGCGTTCGTAAGGGAGCGGGAGCGAAGACCGGGGAGCTGTTTTTT. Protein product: CSVRKGAGAKTGELFF.

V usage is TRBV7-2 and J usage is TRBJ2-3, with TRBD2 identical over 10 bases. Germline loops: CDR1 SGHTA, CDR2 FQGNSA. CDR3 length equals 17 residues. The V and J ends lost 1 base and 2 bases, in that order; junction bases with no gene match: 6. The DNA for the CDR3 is TGTGCCAGCAGCTTAGGGCCTCTAGCGGGAGTCACAGATACGCAGTATTTT. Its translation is CASSLGPLAGVTDTQYF.

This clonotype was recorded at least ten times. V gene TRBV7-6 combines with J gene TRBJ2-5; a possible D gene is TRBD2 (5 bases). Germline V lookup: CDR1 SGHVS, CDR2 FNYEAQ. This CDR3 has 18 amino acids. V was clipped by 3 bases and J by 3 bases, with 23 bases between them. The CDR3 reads CASSFHLWEPAEKETQYF. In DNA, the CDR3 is TGTGCCAGCAGCTTCCACTTGTGGGAGCCCGCCGAAAAAGAGACCCAGTACTTC.

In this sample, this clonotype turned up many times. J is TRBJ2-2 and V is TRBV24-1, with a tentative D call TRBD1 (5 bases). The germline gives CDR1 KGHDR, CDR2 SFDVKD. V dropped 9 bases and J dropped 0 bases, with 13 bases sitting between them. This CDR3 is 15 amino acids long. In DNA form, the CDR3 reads TGTGCCACCTCTATGGGGCTTCCGAACACCGGGGAGCTGTTTTTT. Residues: CATSMGLPNTGELFF.

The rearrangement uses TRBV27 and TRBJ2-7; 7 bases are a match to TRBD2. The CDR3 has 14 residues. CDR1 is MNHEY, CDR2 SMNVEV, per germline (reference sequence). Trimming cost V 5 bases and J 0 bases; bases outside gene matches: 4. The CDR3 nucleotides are TGTGCCAGCAGTATAGCGGGCGCCTCCTACGAGCAGTACTTC. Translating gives CASSIAGASYEQYF.

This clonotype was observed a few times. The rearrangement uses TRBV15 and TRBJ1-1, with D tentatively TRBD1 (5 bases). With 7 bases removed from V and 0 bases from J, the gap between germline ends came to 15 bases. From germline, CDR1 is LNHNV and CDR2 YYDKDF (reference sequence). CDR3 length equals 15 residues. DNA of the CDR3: TGTGCCACCAACATTCCAGGGAACCTGAACACTGAAGCTTTCTTT. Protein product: CATNIPGNLNTEAFF.

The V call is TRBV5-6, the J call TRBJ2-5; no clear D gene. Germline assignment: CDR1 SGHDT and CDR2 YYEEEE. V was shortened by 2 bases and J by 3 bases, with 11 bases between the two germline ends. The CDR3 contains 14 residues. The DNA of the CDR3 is TGTGCCAGCAGCTTAGGAAGGGTTGAAGAGACCCAGTACTTC. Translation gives CASSLGRVEETQYF.

In DNA, the CDR3 is TGTGCCAGCTCACTATTACAGGGGGCCGGGGAGCTGTTTTTT. Amino acids: CASSLLQGAGELFF. The V gene is TRBV28, the J gene TRBJ2-2; TRBD1 matches at 8 bases. Germline-derived CDR1 and CDR2 are MDHEN and SYDVKM. The CDR3 length is 14 residues. The trim removed 8 bases at V and 6 bases at J, leaving 8 bases unmatched.

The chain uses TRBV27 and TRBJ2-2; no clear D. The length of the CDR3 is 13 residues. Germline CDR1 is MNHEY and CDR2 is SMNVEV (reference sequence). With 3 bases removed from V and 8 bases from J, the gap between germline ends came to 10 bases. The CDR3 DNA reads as TGTGCCAGCAGTTTGTGGACCCGAGGGGAGCTGTTTTTT. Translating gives CASSLWTRGELFF.

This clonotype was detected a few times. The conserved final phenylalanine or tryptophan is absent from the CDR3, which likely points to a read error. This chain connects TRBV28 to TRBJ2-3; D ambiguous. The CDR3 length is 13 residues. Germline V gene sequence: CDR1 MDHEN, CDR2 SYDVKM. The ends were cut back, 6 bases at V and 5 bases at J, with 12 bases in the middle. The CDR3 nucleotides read TGTGCCAGCAGCCTTCTATTGCGAGATACGCAGTATTCT. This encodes CASSLLLRDTQYS.

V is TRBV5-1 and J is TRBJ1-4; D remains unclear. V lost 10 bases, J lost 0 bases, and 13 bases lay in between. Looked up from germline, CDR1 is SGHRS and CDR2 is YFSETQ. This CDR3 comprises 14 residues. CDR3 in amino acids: CALAVAPTNEKLFF. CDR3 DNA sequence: TGCGCCCTAGCCGTGGCCCCAACTAATGAAAAACTGTTTTTT. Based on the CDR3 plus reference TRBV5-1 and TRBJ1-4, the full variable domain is KAGVTQTPRYLIKTRGQQVTLSCSPISGHRSVSWYQQTPGQGLQFLFEYFSETQRNKGNFPGRFSGRQFSNSRSEMNVSTLELGDSALYLCALAVAPTNEKLFFGSGTQLSVL.

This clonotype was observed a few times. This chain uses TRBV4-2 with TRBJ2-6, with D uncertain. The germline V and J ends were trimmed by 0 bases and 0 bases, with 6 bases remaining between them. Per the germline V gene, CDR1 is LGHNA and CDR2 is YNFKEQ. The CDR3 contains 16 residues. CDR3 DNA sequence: TGTGCCAGCAGCCAAGATGAACTCTCTGGGGCCAACGTCCTGACTTTC. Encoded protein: CASSQDELSGANVLTF.

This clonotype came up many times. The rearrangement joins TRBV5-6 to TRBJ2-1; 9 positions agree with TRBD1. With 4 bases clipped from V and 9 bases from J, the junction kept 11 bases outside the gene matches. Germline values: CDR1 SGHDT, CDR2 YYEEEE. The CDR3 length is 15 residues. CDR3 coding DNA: TGTGCCAGCAGCCCCGCCGGGACAGGGACCCGTGAGCAGTTCTTC. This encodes CASSPAGTGTREQFF.

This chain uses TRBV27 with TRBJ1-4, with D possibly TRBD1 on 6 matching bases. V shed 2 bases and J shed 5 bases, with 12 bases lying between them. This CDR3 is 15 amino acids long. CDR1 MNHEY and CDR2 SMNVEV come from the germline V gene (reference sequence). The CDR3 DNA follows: TGTGCCAGCAGTTTACAAGGGGGATACAATGAAAAACTGTTTTTT. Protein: CASSLQGGYNEKLFF.

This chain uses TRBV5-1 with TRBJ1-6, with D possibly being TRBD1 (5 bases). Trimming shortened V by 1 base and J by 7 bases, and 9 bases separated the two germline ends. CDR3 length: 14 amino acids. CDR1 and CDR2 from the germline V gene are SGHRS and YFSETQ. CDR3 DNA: TGCGCCAGCAGCTTGTCACAGGTCAATTCACCCCTCCACTTT. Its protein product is CASSLSQVNSPLHF.